The present TCR beta chain was sequenced within a study of regulatory T cells in long-lasting Graves disease. Study-level background: Graves' patients, diagnosed recently, had received antithyroid drugs under 3 months. Study conclusions and caveats: It was in persistent disease that TRBV28, TRBJ1-2 and TRBJ2-5 were favored. Tissue studied was limited to peripheral blood, excluding thyroid tissue.

The length of the CDR3 is 16 residues. CDR1 and CDR2 from the germline V gene are SNHLY and FYNNEI. Trimming removed 9 bases from V and 2 bases from J; junction bases left unmatched: 7. Sequencing libraries for TCR beta were prepared with iRepertoire HTBI primers and Arm-PCR of CDR3 regions. TCRdb used MiXCR to reprocess the multiplex PCR reads, holding one entry per CDR3 protein. In the table there are roughly 500,000 distinct CDR3 sequences, roughly 14% of which are singletons. A note on this clonotype: The antigen is unknown.

The time point is: newly diagnosed GD, antithyroid drugs for less than 3 months. PBMCs provided the RNA from which the TCR library was made. These same data were also listed under a study on T cells in Graves' hyperthyroidism and ophthalmopathy. Per that study: Carried out on the TCR CDR3, a first-round RT-PCR used the HTBI primer set.

The clonotype originates from a man between 25 and 39 years old with Graves disease. The rearrangement uses TRBV2 and TRBJ1-6; 10 positions match TRBD1. The sequencing here drew on peripheral blood mononuclear cells (PBMCs), taken at new diagnosis, from a patient treated with antithyroid drugs. The CDR3: CARGTGVNPYNSPLHF. DNA for the CDR3: TGTGCCAGGGGGACAGGGGTGAACCCCTATAATTCACCCCTCCACTTT.